Below are 5 T cell receptor beta chains sequenced from a single sample in a study of identical twins. Each CDR3 protein is one row after TCRdb ran MiXCR on the 5' RACE reads. The sample includes some 660,000 distinct CDR3 sequences, around 8.6% of them seen just once. These data were also reused for a study on yellow fever vaccine responses in identical twins.

The sequencing input was PBMCs. The receptors were sampled from a woman aged 18-29 years in good health.

This sequence joins TRBV27 and TRBJ2-3; perhaps D is TRBD1 or TRBD2 (7 bases each). Trimming took off 6 bases at V and 0 bases at J, with 19 bases between the two ends. Germline lookup yields CDR1 MNHEY and CDR2 SMNVEV (reference sequence). CDR3 length: 17 residues. CDR3: CASRTRGGPYSTDTQYF. DNA of the CDR3: TGTGCCAGCAGGACCAGGGGGGGGCCCTATAGCACAGATACGCAGTATTTT.

V usage is TRBV27 and J usage is TRBJ2-1; D call uncertain. Germline V gene sequence: CDR1 MNHEY, CDR2 SMNVEV (reference sequence). This CDR3 has 16 residues. The ends were cut back, 5 bases at V and 8 bases at J, with 22 bases in the middle. Here the CDR3 reads CASSPETTAIRDEQFF. In DNA, the CDR3 is TGTGCCAGCAGTCCAGAGACGACCGCGATTCGGGATGAGCAGTTCTTC.

This clonotype was observed many times. The gene calls are TRBV4-1 and TRBJ1-5, with a possible D match to TRBD1 (5 bases). V dropped 2 bases and J dropped 3 bases, with 11 bases sitting between them. CDR1 is MGHRA, CDR2 YSYEKL, per germline. The CDR3 runs 15 residues. CDR3 coding DNA: TGCGCCAGCAGCCAACCGACAGACTACAATCAGCCCCAGCATTTT. Translating gives CASSQPTDYNQPQHF.

This clonotype came up many times. V is TRBV15 and J is TRBJ1-5; D is ambiguous. V lost 4 bases, J lost 9 bases, and 10 bases lay in between. Germline V CDR1 and CDR2: LNHNV, YYDKDF (reference sequence). The CDR3 is 12 amino acids. The CDR3 protein is CATSKGPRPQHF. The CDR3 bases are TGTGCCACCAGCAAGGGCCCCCGGCCCCAGCATTTT.

The chain is built from TRBV6-5 and TRBJ2-5, with D maybe TRBD1 (6 bases). CDR3 length: 12 residues. The germline CDR1 and CDR2 sequences are MNHEY and SVGAGI. Trimming pared 8 bases from V and 5 bases from J, leaving 12 bases between. CDR3 region: CASGNREETQYF. The CDR3, as DNA: TGTGCCAGCGGAAACAGGGAGGAGACCCAGTACTTC.